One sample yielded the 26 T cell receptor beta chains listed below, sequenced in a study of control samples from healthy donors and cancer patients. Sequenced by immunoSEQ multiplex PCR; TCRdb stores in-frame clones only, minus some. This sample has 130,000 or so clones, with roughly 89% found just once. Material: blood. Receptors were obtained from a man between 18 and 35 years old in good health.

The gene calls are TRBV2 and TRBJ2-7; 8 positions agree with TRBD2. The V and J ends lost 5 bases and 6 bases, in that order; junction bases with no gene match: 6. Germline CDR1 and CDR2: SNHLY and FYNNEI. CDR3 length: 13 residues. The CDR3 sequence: CASSRGGLSEQYF. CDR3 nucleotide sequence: TGTGCCAGCAGTCGGGGGGGGCTCTCCGAGCAGTACTTC.

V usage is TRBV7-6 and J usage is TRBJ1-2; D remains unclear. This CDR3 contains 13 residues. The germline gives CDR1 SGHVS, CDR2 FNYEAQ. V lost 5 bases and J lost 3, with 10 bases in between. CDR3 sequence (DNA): TGTGCCAGCAGCCTCGACGGAGACTATGGCTACACCTTC. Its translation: CASSLDGDYGYTF.

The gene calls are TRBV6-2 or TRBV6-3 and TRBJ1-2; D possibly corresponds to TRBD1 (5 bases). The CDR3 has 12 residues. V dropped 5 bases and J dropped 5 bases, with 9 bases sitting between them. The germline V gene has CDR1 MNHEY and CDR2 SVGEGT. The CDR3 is CASSRGDYGYTF. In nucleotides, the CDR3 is TGTGCCAGCAGTAGAGGGGATTATGGCTACACCTTC.

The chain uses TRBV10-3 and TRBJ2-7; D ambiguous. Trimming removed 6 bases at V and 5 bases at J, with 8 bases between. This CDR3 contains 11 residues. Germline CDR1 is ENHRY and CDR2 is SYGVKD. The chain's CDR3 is CAISGRDEQYF. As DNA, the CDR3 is TGTGCCATCAGCGGACGGGACGAGCAGTACTTC.

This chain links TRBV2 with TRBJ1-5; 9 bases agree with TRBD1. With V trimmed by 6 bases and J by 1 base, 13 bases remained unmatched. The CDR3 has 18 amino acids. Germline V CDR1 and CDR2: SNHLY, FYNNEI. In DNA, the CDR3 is TGTGCCAGCAGGGCGGGGACAGGGAGGGTTTACAGCAATCAGCCCCAGCATTTT. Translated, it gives CASRAGTGRVYSNQPQHF.

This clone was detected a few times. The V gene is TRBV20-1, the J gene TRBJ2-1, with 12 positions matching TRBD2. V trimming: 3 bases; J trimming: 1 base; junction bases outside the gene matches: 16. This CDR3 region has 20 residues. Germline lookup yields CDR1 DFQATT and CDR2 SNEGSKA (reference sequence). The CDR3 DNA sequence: TGCAGTGCTAGTGACGCAACGCGGACTAGCGGGGCATGGTCCTACAATGAGCAGTTCTTC. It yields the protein CSASDATRTSGAWSYNEQFF.

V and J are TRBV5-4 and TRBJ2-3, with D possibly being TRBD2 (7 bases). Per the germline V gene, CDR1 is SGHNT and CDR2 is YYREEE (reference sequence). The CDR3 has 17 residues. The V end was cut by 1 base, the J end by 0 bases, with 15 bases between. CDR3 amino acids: CASSLRGGYVSTDTQYF. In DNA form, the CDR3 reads TGTGCCAGCAGCTTGAGGGGGGGGTATGTGAGCACAGATACGCAGTATTTT.

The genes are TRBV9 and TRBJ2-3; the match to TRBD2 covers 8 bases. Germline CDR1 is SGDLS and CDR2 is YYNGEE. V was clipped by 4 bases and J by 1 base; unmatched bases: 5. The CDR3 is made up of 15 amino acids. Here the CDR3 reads CASSLQAGGTDTQYF. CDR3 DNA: TGTGCCAGCAGCCTTCAAGCGGGGGGCACAGATACGCAGTATTTT.

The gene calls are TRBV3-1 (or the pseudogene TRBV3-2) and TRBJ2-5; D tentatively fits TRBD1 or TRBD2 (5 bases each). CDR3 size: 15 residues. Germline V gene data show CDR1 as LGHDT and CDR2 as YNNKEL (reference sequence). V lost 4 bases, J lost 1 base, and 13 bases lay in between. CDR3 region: CASSPQRGTQETQYF. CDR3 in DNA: TGTGCCAGCAGCCCGCAGAGGGGAACCCAAGAGACCCAGTACTTC.

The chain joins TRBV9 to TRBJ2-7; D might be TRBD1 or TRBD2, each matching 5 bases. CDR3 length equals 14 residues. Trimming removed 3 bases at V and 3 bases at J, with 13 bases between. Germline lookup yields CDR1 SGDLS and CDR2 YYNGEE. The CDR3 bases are TGTGCCAGCAGCGCCGGGGACGGTCACTACGAGCAGTACTTC. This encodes CASSAGDGHYEQYF.

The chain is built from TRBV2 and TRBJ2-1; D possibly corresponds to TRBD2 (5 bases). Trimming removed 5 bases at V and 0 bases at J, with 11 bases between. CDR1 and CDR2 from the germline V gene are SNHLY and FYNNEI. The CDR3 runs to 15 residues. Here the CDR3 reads CASSILGSSYNEQFF. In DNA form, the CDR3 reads TGTGCCAGCAGTATACTAGGGAGCTCCTACAATGAGCAGTTCTTC.

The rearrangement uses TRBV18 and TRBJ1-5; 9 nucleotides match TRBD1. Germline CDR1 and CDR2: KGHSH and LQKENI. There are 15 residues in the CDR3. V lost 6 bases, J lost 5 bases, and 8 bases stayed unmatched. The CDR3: CASSGRQGVDQPQHF. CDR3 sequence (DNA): TGTGCCAGCTCGGGGAGACAGGGGGTTGATCAGCCCCAGCATTTT.

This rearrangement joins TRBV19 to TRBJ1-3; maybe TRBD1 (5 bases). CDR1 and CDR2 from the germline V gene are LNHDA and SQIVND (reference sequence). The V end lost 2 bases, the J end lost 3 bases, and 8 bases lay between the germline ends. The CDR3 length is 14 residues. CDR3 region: CASSIIGVGNTIYF. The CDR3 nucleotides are TGTGCCAGTAGTATAATAGGGGTTGGAAACACCATATATTTT.

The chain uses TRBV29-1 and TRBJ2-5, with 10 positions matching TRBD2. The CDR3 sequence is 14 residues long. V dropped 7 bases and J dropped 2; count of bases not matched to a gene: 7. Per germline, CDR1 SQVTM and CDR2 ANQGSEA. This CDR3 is CSALTAGGQETQYF. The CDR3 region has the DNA TGCAGCGCTTTGACAGCGGGGGGGCAAGAGACCCAGTACTTC.

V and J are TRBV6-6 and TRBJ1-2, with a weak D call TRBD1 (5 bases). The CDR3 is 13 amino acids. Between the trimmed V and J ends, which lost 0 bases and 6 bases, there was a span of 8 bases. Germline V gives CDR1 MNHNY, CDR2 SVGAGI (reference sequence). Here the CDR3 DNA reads TGTGCCAGCAGTTACTCGAGAGGGGATGGCTACACCTTC. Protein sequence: CASSYSRGDGYTF.

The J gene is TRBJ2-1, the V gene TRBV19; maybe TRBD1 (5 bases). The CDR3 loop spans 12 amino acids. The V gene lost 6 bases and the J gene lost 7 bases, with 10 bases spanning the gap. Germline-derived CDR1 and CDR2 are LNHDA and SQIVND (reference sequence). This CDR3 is CASSKGLNEQFF. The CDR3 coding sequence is TGTGCCAGTAGCAAGGGGTTGAATGAGCAGTTCTTC.

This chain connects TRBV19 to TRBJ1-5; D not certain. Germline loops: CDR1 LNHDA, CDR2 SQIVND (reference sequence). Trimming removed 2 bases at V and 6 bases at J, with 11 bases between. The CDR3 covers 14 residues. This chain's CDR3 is CASSIYGLRQPQHF. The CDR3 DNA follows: TGTGCCAGTAGTATATACGGTCTCCGTCAGCCCCAGCATTTT.

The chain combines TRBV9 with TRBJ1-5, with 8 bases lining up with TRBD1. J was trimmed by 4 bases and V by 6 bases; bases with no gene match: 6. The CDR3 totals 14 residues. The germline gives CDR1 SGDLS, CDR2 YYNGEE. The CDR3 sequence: CASNTGGWNQPQHF. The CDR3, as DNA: TGTGCCAGCAACACAGGGGGTTGGAATCAGCCCCAGCATTTT.

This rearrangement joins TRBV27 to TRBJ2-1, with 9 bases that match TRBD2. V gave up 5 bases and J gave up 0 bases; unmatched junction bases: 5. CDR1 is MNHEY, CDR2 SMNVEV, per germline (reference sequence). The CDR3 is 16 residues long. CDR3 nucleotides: TGTGCCAGCAGTGCCCTAGCGGGGAGCTCCTACAATGAGCAGTTCTTC. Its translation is CASSALAGSSYNEQFF.

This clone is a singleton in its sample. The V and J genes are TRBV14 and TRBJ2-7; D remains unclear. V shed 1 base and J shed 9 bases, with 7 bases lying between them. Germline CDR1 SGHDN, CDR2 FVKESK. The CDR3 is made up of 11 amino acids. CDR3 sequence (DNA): TGTGCCAGCAGCCAAGGTACGCGGCAGTACTTC. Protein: CASSQGTRQYF.

CDR3 residues: CASSLGTAYSGNTIYF. The DNA for the CDR3 is TGTGCCAGCAGTTTGGGGACAGCTTACTCTGGAAACACCATATATTTT. This chain uses TRBV28 with TRBJ1-3, with 7 bases matching TRBD1. The V gene's germline CDR1 is MDHEN and CDR2 SYDVKM. J lost 0 bases, V lost 3 bases, and 5 bases had no gene match. CDR3 length equals 16 residues.

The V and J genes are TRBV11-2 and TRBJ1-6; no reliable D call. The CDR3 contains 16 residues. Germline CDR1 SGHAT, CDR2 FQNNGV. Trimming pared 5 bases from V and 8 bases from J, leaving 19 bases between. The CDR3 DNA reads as TGTGCCAGCAGCCTAAGGAGTTCGGCGGGTGATTCACCCCTCCACTTT. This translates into CASSLRSSAGDSPLHF.

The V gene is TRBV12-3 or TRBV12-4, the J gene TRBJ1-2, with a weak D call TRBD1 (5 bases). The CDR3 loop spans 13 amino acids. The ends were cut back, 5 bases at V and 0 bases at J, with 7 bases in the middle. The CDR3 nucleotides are TGTGCCAGCAGTCAGACAGCTAACTATGGCTACACCTTC. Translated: CASSQTANYGYTF.

CDR3 in amino acids: CASSVPGLANGETQYF. The DNA of the CDR3 is TGTGCCAGCAGTGTACCGGGTTTAGCGAATGGAGAGACCCAGTACTTC. The gene calls are TRBV6-1 and TRBJ2-5; D may be TRBD2 (5 bases). Trimming removed 4 bases from V and 4 bases from J, with 19 bases in between. Per germline, CDR1 MNHNS and CDR2 SASEGT. CDR3 length: 16 amino acids.

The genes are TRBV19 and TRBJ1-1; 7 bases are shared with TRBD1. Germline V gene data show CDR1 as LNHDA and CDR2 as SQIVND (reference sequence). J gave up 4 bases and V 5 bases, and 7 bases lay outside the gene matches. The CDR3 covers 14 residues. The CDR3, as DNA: TGTGCCAGTAGTCTACAGGGGTTTCTCACTGAAGCTTTCTTT. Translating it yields CASSLQGFLTEAFF.

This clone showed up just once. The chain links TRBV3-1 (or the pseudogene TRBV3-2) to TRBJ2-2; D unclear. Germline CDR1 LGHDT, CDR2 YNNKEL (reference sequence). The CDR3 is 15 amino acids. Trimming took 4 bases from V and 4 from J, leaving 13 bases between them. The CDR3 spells CASSPGGFGTGELFF. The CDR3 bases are TGTGCCAGCAGCCCAGGTGGTTTCGGCACCGGGGAGCTGTTTTTT.